The table lists the clone carrying this TCR beta chain with a few counts. CDR1 and CDR2 from the germline V gene are SEHNR and FQNEAQ (reference sequence). This CDR3 has 14 residues. V was trimmed by 8 bases and J by 0 bases, leaving 8 bases between them. Semi-nested PCR with Nested Universal Primer A followed constant-region reverse priming of full-length variable regions. TCRdb called the 5' RACE reads again in MiXCR, with one record for every CDR3 protein. The table has about 40,000 distinct CDR3 sequences, approximately 17% seen once; the top ten hold around 2.8%. The sequencing sample was made of naive CD4+ T cells sorted from a lymph node. Indicated subset: naive CD4+ T cells, CD4+CD45RA+CD25-. V usage is TRBV7-9 and J usage is TRBJ2-6; D uncertain. This clonotype was obtained from a female donor with breast cancer. CDR3 protein: CASFSSSGANVLTF. CDR3 DNA: TGTGCCAGCTTCAGCAGCTCTGGGGCCAACGTCCTGACTTTC.